One and the same sample provided the 29 T cell receptor beta chains below, sequenced in a study of CD8+ T cells in alopecia areata. Stated treatment: oral pan-JAK inhibitor, 5-10 mg twice daily. As the sequencing template, cDNA was produced by extracting RNA and reverse transcribing it. TCRdb's table, derived via immunoSEQ multiplex PCR, lists solely in-frame clones and lacks some. The table shows 200,000 or so clones, with around two fifths occurring only once. Sequenced here: CD4+ T cells sorted from blood, sampled around week 30, from a patient treated with tofacitinib. These receptors were taken from a human donor with alopecia areata.

This clone was observed a few times. In nucleotides, the CDR3 is TGTGCCAGCTCACCACCTCGGGTGAGCGAGACCCAGTACTTC. Translating it yields CASSPPRVSETQYF. The chain carries TRBV18 and TRBJ2-5; D remains unclear. This CDR3 has 14 residues. Germline-derived CDR1 and CDR2 are KGHSH and LQKENI. The V end was cut by 0 bases, the J end by 5 bases, with 10 bases between.

The rearrangement joins TRBV29-1 to TRBJ2-5; D is possibly TRBD1 (5 bases). Germline values: CDR1 SQVTM, CDR2 ANQGSEA. The CDR3 runs 13 residues. Trimming left V 3 bases short and J 4 bases short, with 12 bases between. The CDR3 region has the DNA TGCAGCGTTGAGCTAATCCAGGGAGAGACCCAGTACTTC. Its translation: CSVELIQGETQYF.

The rearrangement uses TRBV11-2 and TRBJ2-7; 15 bases fit TRBD2. Looked up from germline, CDR1 is SGHAT and CDR2 is FQNNGV. The CDR3 spans 18 residues. V gave up 5 bases and J gave up 1 base; unmatched junction bases: 9. The CDR3 DNA is TGTGCCAGCAGCCTTATTTCCGGGACTAGCGGGAGGTCCTACGAGCAGTACTTC. Amino acids: CASSLISGTSGRSYEQYF.

The chain recombines TRBV30 with TRBJ1-5, with D unclear. CDR1 and CDR2 (germline): GTSNPN, SVGIG (reference sequence). V was shortened by 5 bases and J by 6 bases, with 14 bases between the two germline ends. This CDR3 is built from 13 residues. This CDR3 reads CAWSRQWGQPQHF. The CDR3 DNA reads TGTGCCTGGTCGCGGCAATGGGGTCAGCCCCAGCATTTT.

This clone has just a few counts. The chain employs TRBV10-3 and TRBJ2-1; 14 bases are a match to TRBD2. The CDR3 contains 18 residues. Germline-derived CDR1 and CDR2 are ENHRY and SYGVKD. Trimming cost V 6 bases and J 6 bases; bases outside gene matches: 13. CDR3 amino acids: CAIRRKPGTSGSPNEQFF. Written as DNA, the CDR3 is TGTGCCATCAGAAGGAAACCCGGGACTAGCGGGAGTCCCAATGAGCAGTTCTTC.

The J gene is TRBJ1-5, the V gene TRBV15; the D gene is possibly TRBD1 (6 bases). The V gene lost 5 bases and the J gene lost 0 bases, with 14 bases spanning the gap. Germline loops: CDR1 LNHNV, CDR2 YYDKDF (reference sequence). CDR3 size: 16 residues. The CDR3 DNA reads TGTGCCACCAGCGGCGGGGACACTTATAGCAATCAGCCCCAGCATTTT. It translates to CATSGGDTYSNQPQHF. The whole variable domain, filled in from reference TRBV15 and TRBJ1-5, reads DAMVIQNPRYQVTQFGKPVTLSCSQTLNHNVMYWYQQKSSQAPKLLFHYYDKDFNNEADTPDNFQSRRPNTSFCFLDIRSPGLGDTAMYLCATSGGDTYSNQPQHFGDGTRLSIL.

This clone was seen a few times. The chain uses TRBV5-1 and TRBJ2-1, with a tentative D call TRBD2 (5 bases). In germline, CDR1 is SGHRS, CDR2 YFSETQ. V was cut by 0 bases and J by 4 bases, with 11 bases left in between. The CDR3 loop spans 15 amino acids. CDR3 nucleotides: TGCGCCAGCAGCTTGGCAAGCGGCCCTTACAATGAGCAGTTCTTC. Amino acids: CASSLASGPYNEQFF.

The V call is TRBV7-8, the J call TRBJ2-6; 9 bases match TRBD2. From germline, CDR1 is SGHVS and CDR2 FQNEAQ. The trim removed 8 bases at V and 0 bases at J, leaving 8 bases unmatched. The CDR3 length is 17 residues. CDR3 nucleotides: TGTGCCAGCGATAAACTAGCGGGCCGCTCTGGGGCCAACGTCCTGACTTTC. Amino acids: CASDKLAGRSGANVLTF.

This clone was counted between two and nine times. The chain recombines TRBV30 with TRBJ1-3, with TRBD1 as a possible D gene (6 bases). Germline V gene data show CDR1 as GTSNPN and CDR2 as SVGIG (reference sequence). Trimming stripped 4 bases from V and 3 bases from J, with 7 bases between. This CDR3 spans 12 amino acids. The CDR3 sequence is CAWNRVGNTIYF. The CDR3 DNA sequence: TGTGCCTGGAACAGGGTTGGAAACACCATATATTTT.

The gene calls are TRBV7-9 and TRBJ1-2; 7 bases are a match to TRBD1. V lost 2 bases to trimming and J lost 8 bases; unmatched junction nucleotides: 8. The CDR3 runs 14 residues. Germline-derived CDR1 and CDR2 are SEHNR and FQNEAQ (reference sequence). The CDR3 reads CASSLLDRVYGYTF. CDR3 in DNA: TGTGCCAGCAGCTTACTTGACAGGGTGTACGGCTACACCTTC.

Details on this clone: Other DNA sequences of this sample code for an identical CDR3. The CDR3 protein is CASSGQGGNQPQHF. Written as DNA, the CDR3 is TGTGCCAGTAGCGGACAGGGAGGCAATCAGCCCCAGCATTTT. V usage is TRBV19 and J usage is TRBJ1-5; TRBD1 aligns across 8 bases. The germline V gene encodes CDR1 LNHDA and CDR2 SQIVND (reference sequence). The CDR3 has 14 amino acids. V lost 6 bases to trimming and J lost 2 bases; unmatched junction nucleotides: 3.

The rearrangement uses TRBV4-1 and TRBJ1-1; D ambiguous. Germline V gene sequence: CDR1 MGHRA, CDR2 YSYEKL. V was shortened by 9 bases and J by 4 bases, with 21 bases between the two germline ends. The CDR3 has 15 amino acids. CDR3 residues: CASTHGPFSGTEAFF. The CDR3 DNA follows: TGCGCCAGTACCCACGGGCCTTTTTCCGGCACTGAAGCTTTCTTT.

This clone came up a few times. V is TRBV5-1 and J is TRBJ2-4, with 7 bases fitting TRBD1. Germline V CDR1 and CDR2: SGHRS, YFSETQ. Trimming removed 1 base from V and 5 bases from J; junction bases left unmatched: 3. The CDR3 sequence is 14 residues long. CDR3 region: CASSLPGTENIQYF. The CDR3 region has the DNA TGCGCCAGCAGCTTGCCCGGGACAGAAAACATTCAGTACTTC.

The J gene is TRBJ1-2, the V gene TRBV18; TRBD1 is a possible D gene (6 bases). V lost 6 bases and J 8 bases, leaving 10 bases between the germline ends. The CDR3 extends over 11 amino acids. The germline V gene encodes CDR1 KGHSH and CDR2 LQKENI. The CDR3 protein is CASSPGEGYTF. DNA for the CDR3: TGTGCCAGCTCCCCAGGGGAAGGCTACACCTTC.

This clone was detected only a few times. The chain joins TRBV7-3 to TRBJ2-1, with 10 bases lining up with TRBD2. The V gene end was trimmed by 5 bases and the J gene end by 8 bases; junction bases not matched to a gene: 15. This CDR3 spans 17 amino acids. In germline, CDR1 is SGHTA, CDR2 FQGTGA. The CDR3 DNA is TGTGCCAGCAGCCCATCGGGACTAGCGAGAGGAGGTCATGAGCAGTTCTTC. Translating gives CASSPSGLARGGHEQFF.

The chain uses TRBV30 and TRBJ2-1; 7 bases line up with TRBD2. Trimming cost V 5 bases and J 7 bases; bases outside gene matches: 2. Looked up from germline, CDR1 is GTSNPN and CDR2 is SVGIG (reference sequence). The CDR3 length is 11 residues. The CDR3 region has the DNA TGTGCCTGGGGCGGGAGAAATGAGCAGTTCTTC. This sequence encodes CAWGGRNEQFF.

The chain employs TRBV25-1 and TRBJ1-3, with 7 bases matching TRBD1. Trimming at V came to 6 bases and at J to 8 bases, leaving 4 bases not matched to a gene. Germline CDR1 MGHDK, CDR2 SYGVNS. The CDR3 spans 12 residues. The CDR3 spells CASSLRGYTIYF. CDR3 nucleotides: TGTGCCAGCAGCCTCAGGGGGTACACCATATATTTT.

This clone was seen just once. The chain combines TRBV4-1 with TRBJ1-6; TRBD1 is a possible D gene (6 bases). Germline-derived CDR1 and CDR2 are MGHRA and YSYEKL. V was cut by 3 bases and J by 7 bases, with 13 bases left in between. The CDR3 contains 15 residues. The CDR3 reads CASSHPSGENSPLHF. DNA for the CDR3: TGCGCCAGCAGCCACCCCTCAGGGGAGAATTCACCCCTCCACTTT.

The chain links TRBV19 to TRBJ2-5; a weak D match, TRBD1 (6 bases). The V end lost 4 bases, the J end lost 4 bases, and 13 bases lay between the germline ends. Germline assignment: CDR1 LNHDA and CDR2 SQIVND (reference sequence). This CDR3 comprises 14 residues. CDR3 in amino acids: CASSTNRVPETQYF. In DNA form, the CDR3 reads TGTGCCAGTAGTACCAACAGGGTTCCAGAGACCCAGTACTTC.

The J gene is TRBJ1-6, the V gene TRBV2, with D possibly matching TRBD1 (6 bases). V was cut by 7 bases and J by 7 bases, with 14 bases left in between. Germline loops: CDR1 SNHLY, CDR2 FYNNEI. This CDR3 is 14 amino acids long. The CDR3 sequence is CASTTTGLNSPLHF. CDR3 sequence (DNA): TGTGCCAGCACCACCACAGGGCTGAATTCACCCCTCCACTTT.

This clone was found a few times. V is TRBV2 and J is TRBJ1-2; D is unresolved. Per germline, CDR1 SNHLY and CDR2 FYNNEI. V lost 11 bases, J lost 4 bases, and 14 bases lay in between. The CDR3 contains 12 residues. The CDR3: CALGGRPYGYTF. The CDR3 bases are TGTGCCTTGGGTGGCAGGCCCTATGGCTACACCTTC.

The chain combines TRBV27 with TRBJ2-7; D ambiguous. Per germline, CDR1 MNHEY and CDR2 SMNVEV (reference sequence). The CDR3 has 14 residues. V was clipped by 5 bases and J by 0 bases, with 11 bases between them. CDR3 loop: CASSRPPGSYEQYF. The CDR3 DNA sequence: TGTGCCAGCAGTCGCCCCCCCGGCTCCTACGAGCAGTACTTC.

This clone was recorded a few times. This chain connects TRBV5-1 to TRBJ2-1; TRBD2 aligns across 7 bases. Per the germline V gene, CDR1 is SGHRS and CDR2 is YFSETQ. The CDR3 length is 15 residues. V shed 0 bases and J 3 bases; nucleotides not matched to a gene: 3. CDR3 sequence (DNA): TGCGCCAGCAGCTTGGGCAGCGGGGTCTACAATGAGCAGTTCTTC. Amino acids: CASSLGSGVYNEQFF.

This clone occurred once. The chain recombines TRBV30 with TRBJ2-1; D is unclear. CDR3 length: 15 residues. Trimming stripped 0 bases from V and 1 base from J, with 10 bases between. CDR1 and CDR2 from the germline V gene are GTSNPN and SVGIG (reference sequence). CDR3 protein: CAWSVGQGSYNEQFF. CDR3 coding DNA: TGTGCCTGGAGTGTAGGGCAAGGATCCTACAATGAGCAGTTCTTC.

The CDR3 spells CATSRDAAGRFF. CDR3 nucleotide sequence: TGTGCCACCAGCAGAGATGCGGCTGGACGATTCTTC. The chain joins TRBV15 to TRBJ2-1, with D hard to call. CDR1 and CDR2 from the germline V gene are LNHNV and YYDKDF (reference sequence). This CDR3 has 12 amino acids. V lost 0 bases and J lost 16, with 13 bases in between.

The CDR3 sequence is CASSSSLAGGLGELFF. As DNA, the CDR3 is TGCGCCAGCAGCTCCTCCCTAGCGGGAGGTCTCGGGGAGCTGTTTTTT. The chain employs TRBV5-1 and TRBJ2-2; 11 bases fit TRBD2. Per germline, CDR1 SGHRS and CDR2 YFSETQ. The CDR3 is 16 amino acids. V trimming: 3 bases; J trimming: 7 bases; junction bases outside the gene matches: 8.

This clone was picked up a small number of times. The rearrangement uses TRBV18 and TRBJ1-4; 8 nucleotides line up with TRBD1. This CDR3 contains 14 residues. Per the germline V gene, CDR1 is KGHSH and CDR2 is LQKENI. V lost 3 bases and J lost 11; bases outside the gene matches: 8. DNA of the CDR3: TGTGCCAGCTCACCCGTGGACAGGGTGGTCAAACTGTTTTTT. It encodes CASSPVDRVVKLFF.

This clone was picked up one time. The chain carries TRBV9 and TRBJ2-3; a weak D match, TRBD2 (5 bases). Germline CDR1 is SGDLS and CDR2 is YYNGEE. Deletions cut 4 bases from V and 1 base from J, with 13 bases between. The CDR3 has 15 residues. CDR3 amino acids: CASSRTQTGTDTQYF. CDR3 sequence (DNA): TGTGCCAGCAGCAGGACTCAAACCGGCACAGATACGCAGTATTTT.

The V call is TRBV5-4, the J call TRBJ2-3; 12 nucleotides align to TRBD2. Germline trimming cut 10 bases from V and 6 bases from J; bases unmatched to any gene: 9. Germline V lookup: CDR1 SGHNT, CDR2 YYREEE (reference sequence). The CDR3 contains 14 residues. The CDR3 region has the DNA TGTGCCGGAACGACTAGCGGGAGTAGCGATACGCAGTATTTT. It codes for CAGTTSGSSDTQYF. Variable domain in full (rest from reference TRBV5-4 and TRBJ2-3): ETGVTQSPTHLIKTRGQQVTLRCSSQSGHNTVSWYQQALGQGPQFIFQYYREEENGRGNFPPRFSGLQFPNYSSELNVNALELDDSALYLCAGTTSGSSDTQYFGPGTRLTVL.